What follows are 7 T cell receptor beta chains derived from one specimen sequenced in a study of cytomegalovirus exposure and HLA in healthy donors. TCRdb's copy holds only in-frame clones and misses some; the assay was immunoSEQ multiplex PCR. The sample yields over 120,000 clones, about 91% seen once. Sequencing input: PBMCs. The receptors originated from a young woman in good health and CMV-seropositive.

J is TRBJ1-1 and V is TRBV6-1; possibly TRBD1 for D (6 bases). V gave up 3 bases and J gave up 5 bases, with 10 bases separating them. From germline, CDR1 is MNHNS and CDR2 SASEGT. The CDR3 contains 13 residues. The chain's CDR3 is CASSDTDRTEAFF. For the CDR3, the DNA is TGTGCCAGCAGTGATACGGACAGAACTGAAGCTTTCTTT.

The chain is built from TRBV7-9 and TRBJ2-6, with a possible D match to TRBD2 (6 bases). The CDR3 runs 19 residues. V dropped 1 base and J dropped 2 bases, with 18 bases sitting between them. Germline CDR1 SEHNR, CDR2 FQNEAQ (reference sequence). The CDR3 reads CASSLVSPITGAGANVLTF. CDR3 DNA: TGTGCCAGCAGCTTAGTTTCCCCTATTACGGGGGCTGGGGCCAACGTCCTGACTTTC.

This clone has only a few counts. V gene TRBV5-7 combines with J gene TRBJ1-4, with a possible D match to TRBD1 (6 bases). TRBV5-7 is an ORF, with its function uncertain. This CDR3 is built from 16 residues. V shed 4 bases and J shed 6 bases, with 19 bases lying between them. The CDR3 reads CASSPRPGQVDEKLFF. CDR3 DNA sequence: TGTGCCAGCAGCCCCAGACCGGGACAAGTGGATGAAAAACTGTTTTTT.

This clone ranks as medium-sized. This chain links TRBV28 with TRBJ2-4; D is undetermined. CDR3 size: 11 residues. V lost 4 bases, J lost 10 bases, and 8 bases lay in between. Germline CDR1 and CDR2: MDHEN and SYDVKM. The CDR3 nucleotides are TGTGCCAGCAGTTCCGACACGATTCAGTACTTC. This encodes CASSSDTIQYF.

The chain couples TRBV4-3 to TRBJ1-3; D is unclear. This CDR3 contains 15 residues. The ends were cut back, 0 bases at V and 3 bases at J, with 9 bases in the middle. Germline assignment: CDR1 LGHNA and CDR2 YSLEER. DNA of the CDR3: TGCGCCAGCAGCCAAGATTTAGACTATGGAAACACCATATATTTT. Its translation: CASSQDLDYGNTIYF.

This clone appeared a few times. The chain carries TRBV6-6 and TRBJ2-7; D ambiguous. This CDR3 region has 16 residues. Germline CDR1 reads MNHNY; CDR2 reads SVGAGI (reference sequence). V gave up 6 bases and J gave up 0 bases, with 18 bases separating them. The DNA for the CDR3 is TGTGCCAGCAGCCCGCGGCGCGCACTTAGCTCCTACGAGCAGTACTTC. Translation gives CASSPRRALSSYEQYF.

This chain connects TRBV12-5 to TRBJ2-7; TRBD1 matches 9 bases. Germline lookup yields CDR1 LGHNT and CDR2 FRNRAP. V was pared by 6 bases and J by 5 bases, with 14 bases of the junction left unmatched. The CDR3 has 16 amino acids. The chain's CDR3 is CASGPGDRVFFDEQYF. The CDR3 nucleotides are TGTGCTAGTGGCCCCGGGGACAGGGTTTTTTTCGACGAGCAGTACTTC. The full variable domain, completed using reference TRBV12-5 and TRBJ2-7, is DARVTQTPRHKVTEMGQEVTMRCQPILGHNTVFWYRQTMMQGLELLAYFRNRAPLDDSGMPKDRFSAEMPDATLATLKIQPSEPRDSAVYFCASGPGDRVFFDEQYFGPGTRLTVT.